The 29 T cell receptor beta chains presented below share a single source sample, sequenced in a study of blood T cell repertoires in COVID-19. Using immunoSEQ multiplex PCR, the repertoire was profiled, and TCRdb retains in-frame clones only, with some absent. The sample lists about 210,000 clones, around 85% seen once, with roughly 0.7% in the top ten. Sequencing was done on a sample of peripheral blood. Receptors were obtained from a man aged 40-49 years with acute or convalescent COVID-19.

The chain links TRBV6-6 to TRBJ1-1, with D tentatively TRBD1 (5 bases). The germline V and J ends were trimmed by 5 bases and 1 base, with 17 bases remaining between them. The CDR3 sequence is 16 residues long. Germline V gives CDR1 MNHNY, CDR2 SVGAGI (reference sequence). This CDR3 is CASSPLAGGENTEAFF. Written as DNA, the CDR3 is TGTGCCAGCAGTCCCCTGGCGGGAGGGGAGAACACTGAAGCTTTCTTT.

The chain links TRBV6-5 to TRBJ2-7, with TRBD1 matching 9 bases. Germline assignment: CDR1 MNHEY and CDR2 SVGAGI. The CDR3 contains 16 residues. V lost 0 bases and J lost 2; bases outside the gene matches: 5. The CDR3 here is CASSYSDRGATYEQYF. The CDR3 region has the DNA TGTGCCAGCAGTTACTCGGACAGGGGAGCTACCTACGAGCAGTACTTC.

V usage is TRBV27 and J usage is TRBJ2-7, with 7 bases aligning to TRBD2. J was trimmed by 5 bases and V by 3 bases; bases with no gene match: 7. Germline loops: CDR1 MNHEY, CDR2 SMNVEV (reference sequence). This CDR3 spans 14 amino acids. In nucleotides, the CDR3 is TGTGCCAGCAGTTTTGAGGGGACTATCGACGAGCAGTACTTC. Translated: CASSFEGTIDEQYF.

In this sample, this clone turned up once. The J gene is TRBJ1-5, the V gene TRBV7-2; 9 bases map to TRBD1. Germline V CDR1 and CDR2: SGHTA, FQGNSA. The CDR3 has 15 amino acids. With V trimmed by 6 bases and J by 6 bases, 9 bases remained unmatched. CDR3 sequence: CASSFSQGAGQPQHF. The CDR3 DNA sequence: TGTGCCAGCAGTTTTTCACAGGGGGCCGGTCAGCCCCAGCATTTT.

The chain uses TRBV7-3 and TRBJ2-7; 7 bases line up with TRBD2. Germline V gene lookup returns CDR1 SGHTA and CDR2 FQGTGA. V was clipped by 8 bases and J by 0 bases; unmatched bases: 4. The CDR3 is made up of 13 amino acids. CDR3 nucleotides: TGTGCCAGCTCCCCGGGAGGCTCCTACGAGCAGTACTTC. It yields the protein CASSPGGSYEQYF.

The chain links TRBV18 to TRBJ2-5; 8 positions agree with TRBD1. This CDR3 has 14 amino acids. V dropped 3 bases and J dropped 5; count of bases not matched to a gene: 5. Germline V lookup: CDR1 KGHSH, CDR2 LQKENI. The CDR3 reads CASSPDRAGETQYF. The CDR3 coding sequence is TGTGCCAGCTCACCGGACAGGGCGGGGGAGACCCAGTACTTC.

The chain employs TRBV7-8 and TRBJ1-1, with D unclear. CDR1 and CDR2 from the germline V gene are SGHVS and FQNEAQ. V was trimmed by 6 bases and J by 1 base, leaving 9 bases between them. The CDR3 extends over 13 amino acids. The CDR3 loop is CASRSYTNTEAFF. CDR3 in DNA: TGTGCCAGCAGAAGTTACACGAACACTGAAGCTTTCTTT.

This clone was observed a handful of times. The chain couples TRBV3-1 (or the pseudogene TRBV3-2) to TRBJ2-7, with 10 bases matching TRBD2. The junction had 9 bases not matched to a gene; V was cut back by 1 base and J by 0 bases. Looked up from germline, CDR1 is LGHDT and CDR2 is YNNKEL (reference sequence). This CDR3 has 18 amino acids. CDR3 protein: CASSQVATSGPVSYEQYF. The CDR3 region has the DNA TGTGCCAGCAGCCAAGTTGCGACTAGCGGGCCGGTCTCCTACGAGCAGTACTTC.

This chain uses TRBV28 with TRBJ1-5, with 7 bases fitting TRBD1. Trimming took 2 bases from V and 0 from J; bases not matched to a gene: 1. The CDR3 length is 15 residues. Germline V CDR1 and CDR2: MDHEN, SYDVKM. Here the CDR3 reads CASSLRGLSNQPQHF. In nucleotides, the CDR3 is TGTGCCAGCAGTTTAAGGGGGCTTAGCAATCAGCCCCAGCATTTT.

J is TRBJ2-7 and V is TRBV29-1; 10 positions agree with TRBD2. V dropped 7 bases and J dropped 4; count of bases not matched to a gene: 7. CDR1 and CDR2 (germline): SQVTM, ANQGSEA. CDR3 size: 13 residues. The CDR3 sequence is CSALAGEAYEQYF. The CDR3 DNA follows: TGCAGCGCCCTAGCGGGAGAGGCTTACGAGCAGTACTTC.

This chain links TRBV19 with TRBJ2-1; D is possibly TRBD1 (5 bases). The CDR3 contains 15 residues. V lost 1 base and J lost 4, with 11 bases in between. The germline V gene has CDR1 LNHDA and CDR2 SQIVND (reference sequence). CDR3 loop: CASSIAHDSYNEQFF. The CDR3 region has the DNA TGTGCCAGTAGTATAGCCCACGACAGTTACAATGAGCAGTTCTTC.

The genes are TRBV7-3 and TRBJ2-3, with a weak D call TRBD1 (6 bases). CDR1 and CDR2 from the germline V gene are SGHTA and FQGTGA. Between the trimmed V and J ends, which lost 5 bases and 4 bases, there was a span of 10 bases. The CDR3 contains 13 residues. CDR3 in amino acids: CASSKTGSDTQYF. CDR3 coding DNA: TGTGCCAGCAGCAAAACAGGGTCAGATACGCAGTATTTT.

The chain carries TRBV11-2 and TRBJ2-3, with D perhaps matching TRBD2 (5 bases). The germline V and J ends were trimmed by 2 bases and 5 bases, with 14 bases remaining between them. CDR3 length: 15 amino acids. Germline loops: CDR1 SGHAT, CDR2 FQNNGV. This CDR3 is CASSLYVGIRDTQYF. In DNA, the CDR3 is TGTGCCAGCAGCTTATATGTCGGGATCCGAGATACGCAGTATTTT. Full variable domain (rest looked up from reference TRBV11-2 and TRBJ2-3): EAGVAQSPRYKIIEKRQSVAFWCNPISGHATLYWYQQILGQGPKLLIQFQNNGVVDDSQLPKDRFSAERLKGVDSTLKIQPAKLEDSAVYLCASSLYVGIRDTQYFGPGTRLTVL.

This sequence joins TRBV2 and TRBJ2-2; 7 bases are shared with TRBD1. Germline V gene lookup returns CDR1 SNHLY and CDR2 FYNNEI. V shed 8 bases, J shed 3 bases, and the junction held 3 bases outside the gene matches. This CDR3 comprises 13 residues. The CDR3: CASGQDHTGELFF. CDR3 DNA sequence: TGTGCCAGCGGACAGGACCACACCGGGGAGCTGTTTTTT. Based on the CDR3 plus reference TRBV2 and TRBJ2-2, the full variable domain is EPEVTQTPSHQVTQMGQEVILRCVPISNHLYFYWYRQILGQKVEFLVSFYNNEISEKSEIFDDQFSVERPDGSNFTLKIRSTKLEDSAMYFCASGQDHTGELFFGEGSRLTVL.

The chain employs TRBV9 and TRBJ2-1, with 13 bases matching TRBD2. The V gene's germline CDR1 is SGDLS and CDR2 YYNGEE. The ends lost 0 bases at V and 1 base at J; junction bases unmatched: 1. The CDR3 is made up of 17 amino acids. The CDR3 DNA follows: TGTGCCAGCAGCGTAGGGACTAGCGGGAGTTCCTACAATGAGCAGTTCTTC. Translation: CASSVGTSGSSYNEQFF.

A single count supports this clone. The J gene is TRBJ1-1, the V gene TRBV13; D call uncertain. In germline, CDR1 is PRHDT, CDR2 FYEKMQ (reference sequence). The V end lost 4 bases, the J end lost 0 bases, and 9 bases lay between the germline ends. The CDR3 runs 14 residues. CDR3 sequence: CASSWAGMNTEAFF. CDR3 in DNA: TGTGCCAGCAGCTGGGCGGGGATGAACACTGAAGCTTTCTTT.

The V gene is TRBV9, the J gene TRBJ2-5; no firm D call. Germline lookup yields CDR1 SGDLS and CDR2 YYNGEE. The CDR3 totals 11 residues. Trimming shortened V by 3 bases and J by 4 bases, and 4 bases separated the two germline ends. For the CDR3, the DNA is TGTGCCAGCAGCGCCGGAGAGACCCAGTACTTC. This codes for CASSAGETQYF.

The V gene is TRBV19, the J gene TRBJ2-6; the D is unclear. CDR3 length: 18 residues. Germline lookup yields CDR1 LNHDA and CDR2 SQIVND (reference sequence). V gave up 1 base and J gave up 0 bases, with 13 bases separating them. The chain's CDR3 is CASSIGIGGSSGANVLTF. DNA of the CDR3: TGTGCCAGTAGTATAGGAATTGGCGGAAGCTCTGGGGCCAACGTCCTGACTTTC.

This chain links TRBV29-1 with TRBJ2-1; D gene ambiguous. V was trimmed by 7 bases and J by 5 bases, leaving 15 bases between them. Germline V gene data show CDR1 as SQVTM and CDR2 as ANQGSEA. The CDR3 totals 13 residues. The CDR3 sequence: CSGGARLNNEQFF. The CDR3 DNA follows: TGCAGCGGAGGAGCAAGGCTAAACAATGAGCAGTTCTTC.

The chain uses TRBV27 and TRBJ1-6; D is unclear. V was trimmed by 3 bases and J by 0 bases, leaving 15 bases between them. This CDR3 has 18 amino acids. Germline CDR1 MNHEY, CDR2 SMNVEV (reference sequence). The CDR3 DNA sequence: TGTGCCAGCAGTTTGTCGCCGCTATATGGCTCCTATAATTCACCCCTCCACTTT. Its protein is CASSLSPLYGSYNSPLHF.

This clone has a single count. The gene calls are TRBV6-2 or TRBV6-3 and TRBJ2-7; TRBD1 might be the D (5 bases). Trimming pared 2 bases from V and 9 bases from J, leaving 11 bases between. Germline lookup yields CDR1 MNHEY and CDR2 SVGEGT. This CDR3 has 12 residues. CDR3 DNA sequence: TGTGCCAGCAGTTACACCAGGGTCGGGCAGTACTTC. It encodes CASSYTRVGQYF.

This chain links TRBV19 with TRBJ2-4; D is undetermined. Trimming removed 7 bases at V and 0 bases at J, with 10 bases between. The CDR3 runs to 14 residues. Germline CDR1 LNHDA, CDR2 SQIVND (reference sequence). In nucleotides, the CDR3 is TGTGCCAGTACCCCCCAGGTAGCCAAAAACATTCAGTACTTC. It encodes CASTPQVAKNIQYF.

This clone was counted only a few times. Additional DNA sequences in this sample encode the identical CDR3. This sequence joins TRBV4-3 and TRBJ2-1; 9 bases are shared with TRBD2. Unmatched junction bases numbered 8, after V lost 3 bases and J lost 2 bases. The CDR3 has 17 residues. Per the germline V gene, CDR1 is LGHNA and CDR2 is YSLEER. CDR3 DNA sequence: TGCGCCAGCAGCCACGCTAGCGGGATTGGCCCCTACAATGAGCAGTTCTTC. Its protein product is CASSHASGIGPYNEQFF.

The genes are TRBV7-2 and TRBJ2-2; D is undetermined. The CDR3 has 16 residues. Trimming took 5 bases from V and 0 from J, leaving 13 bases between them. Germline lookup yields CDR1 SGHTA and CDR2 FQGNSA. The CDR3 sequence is CASSNLGVANTGELFF. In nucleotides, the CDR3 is TGTGCCAGCAGCAATCTGGGCGTTGCGAACACCGGGGAGCTGTTTTTT.

CDR3 nucleotides: TGTGCCAGTAGTATCGTCGGGACAGCAGGGCCCTACGAGCAGTACTTC. Residues: CASSIVGTAGPYEQYF. This chain uses TRBV19 with TRBJ2-7, with 7 nucleotides matching TRBD1. Germline trimming cut 3 bases from V and 2 bases from J; bases unmatched to any gene: 10. Germline-derived CDR1 and CDR2 are LNHDA and SQIVND (reference sequence). This CDR3 has 16 amino acids.

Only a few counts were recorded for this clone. The CDR3 DNA reads TGTGCCAGCAGCTTAGCGGGCGCCACAGATACGCAGTATTTT. Translated, it gives CASSLAGATDTQYF. This chain links TRBV7-2 with TRBJ2-3; no clear D gene. The germline CDR1 and CDR2 sequences are SGHTA and FQGNSA. The CDR3 extends over 14 amino acids. V lost 0 bases, J lost 2 bases, and 6 bases lay in between.

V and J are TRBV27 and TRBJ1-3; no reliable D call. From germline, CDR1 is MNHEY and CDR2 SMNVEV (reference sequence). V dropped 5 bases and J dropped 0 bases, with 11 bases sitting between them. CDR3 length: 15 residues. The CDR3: CASSPWRDSGNTIYF. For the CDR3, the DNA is TGTGCCAGCAGTCCATGGAGGGACTCTGGAAACACCATATATTTT.

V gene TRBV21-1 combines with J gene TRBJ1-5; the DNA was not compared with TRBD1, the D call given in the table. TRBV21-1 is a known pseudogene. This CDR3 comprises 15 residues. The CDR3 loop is CASSNRDRGNQPQHF. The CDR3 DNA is TGTGCCAGCAGCAACAGGGACAGGGGGAATCAGCCCCAGCATTTT.

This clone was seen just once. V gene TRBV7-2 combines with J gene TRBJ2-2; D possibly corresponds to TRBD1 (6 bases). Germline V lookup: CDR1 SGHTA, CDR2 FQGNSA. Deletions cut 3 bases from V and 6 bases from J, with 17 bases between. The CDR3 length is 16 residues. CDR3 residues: CASSLGAGLSSGELFF. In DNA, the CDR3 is TGTGCCAGCAGCTTGGGGGCTGGCCTTTCTTCCGGGGAGCTGTTTTTT.